Listed below are T cell receptor beta chains from one sample, sequenced in a study of read filtering for tumor transcriptome and immune sequencing. MiXCR, applied by TCRdb to the reads, yields one record per CDR3 protein. The sample consists of tens of thousands of distinct CDR3 sequences, around 20% of them appearing once. Sequencing was done on a sample of a population of CD138-negative cells sorted from bone marrow. These TCRs come from a donor at least 40 years old with multiple myeloma. Each CDR3 is given with its conserved first and last residue. The order of the fields is J gene, V gene, CDR3 protein.

j_call: TRBJ2-1; v_call: TRBV6-6; cdr3_aa: CASSDRGRYNEQFF
j_call: TRBJ2-3; v_call: TRBV29-1; cdr3_aa: CSVEPRTSGSDTQYF
j_call: TRBJ2-7; v_call: TRBV14; cdr3_aa: CASSQGRAYEQYF
j_call: TRBJ2-1; v_call: TRBV12-3/TRBV12-4; cdr3_aa: CASSLVYDEQFF
j_call: TRBJ2-2; v_call: TRBV7-3; cdr3_aa: CASSPAGTSYTGELFF
j_call: TRBJ1-2; v_call: TRBV6-6; cdr3_aa: CASRAPTVRGGYTF
j_call: TRBJ2-3; v_call: TRBV7-8; cdr3_aa: CASSIYRGNTDTQYF
j_call: TRBJ2-7; v_call: TRBV20-1; cdr3_aa: CSARTGAAYEQYF
j_call: TRBJ1-5; v_call: TRBV29-1; cdr3_aa: CSVETGERGQPQHF
j_call: TRBJ2-7; v_call: TRBV20-1; cdr3_aa: CSARGGGTGRYEQYF
j_call: TRBJ2-1; v_call: TRBV7-9; cdr3_aa: CASSLRGQGLDEQFF
j_call: TRBJ1-2; v_call: TRBV24-1; cdr3_aa: CATSGQGADGYTF
j_call: TRBJ1-2; v_call: TRBV5-1; cdr3_aa: CASNSGQFNYGYTF
j_call: TRBJ2-3; v_call: TRBV11-2; cdr3_aa: CASSPSFNLAGHTDTQYF
j_call: TRBJ1-5; v_call: TRBV9; cdr3_aa: CASSPSGTGNQPQHF
j_call: TRBJ2-6; v_call: TRBV28; cdr3_aa: CASSSTGRTPSGANVLTF
j_call: TRBJ2-3; v_call: TRBV11-2; cdr3_aa: CASSFVDTQYF
j_call: TRBJ1-2; v_call: TRBV12-3/TRBV12-4; cdr3_aa: CASSRHDREDGYTF
j_call: TRBJ2-3; v_call: TRBV27; cdr3_aa: CASSLAGLADTQYF
j_call: TRBJ1-1; v_call: TRBV5-6; cdr3_aa: CASSFLSRTEAFF
j_call: TRBJ2-1; v_call: TRBV5-4; cdr3_aa: CASSYPTAGGFGNEQFF
j_call: TRBJ2-1; v_call: TRBV20-1; cdr3_aa: CSVKRDATYNEQFF
j_call: TRBJ1-2; v_call: TRBV5-1; cdr3_aa: CASSFFGQADYGYTF
j_call: TRBJ1-4; v_call: TRBV4-1; cdr3_aa: CASSQEGSGSIEQLFF
j_call: TRBJ2-3; v_call: TRBV5-1; cdr3_aa: CASSLHYGRSTDTQYF
j_call: TRBJ2-3; v_call: TRBV20-1; cdr3_aa: CSARNYGTGTDTQYF
j_call: TRBJ2-7; v_call: TRBV7-9; cdr3_aa: CASSSPGTGTHEQYF
j_call: TRBJ2-7; v_call: TRBV20-1; cdr3_aa: CSGKTDRKPYEQYF
j_call: TRBJ2-3; v_call: TRBV29-1; cdr3_aa: CSVLRTDTQYF
j_call: TRBJ2-7; v_call: TRBV19; cdr3_aa: CASSTYSGDRVSYEQYF
j_call: TRBJ2-1; v_call: TRBV20-1; cdr3_aa: CSASPGLAEYNEQFF
j_call: TRBJ1-1; v_call: TRBV30; cdr3_aa: CAWKSRGEAFF
j_call: TRBJ1-5; v_call: TRBV28; cdr3_aa: CASSFQKGTVNQPQHF
j_call: TRBJ2-7; v_call: TRBV3-1; cdr3_aa: CASSLSGLAALASSYEQYF
j_call: TRBJ1-3; v_call: TRBV12-3/TRBV12-4; cdr3_aa: CASSFGAGNSGNTIYF
j_call: TRBJ1-3; v_call: TRBV29-1; cdr3_aa: CSVGPGNGNTIYF
j_call: TRBJ2-1; v_call: TRBV7-9; cdr3_aa: CASSPAGGHLNEQFF
j_call: TRBJ1-1; v_call: TRBV20-1; cdr3_aa: CSASGQGGSGAFF
j_call: TRBJ2-1; v_call: TRBV5-1; cdr3_aa: CASSLTGPLPEQFF
j_call: TRBJ1-1; v_call: TRBV28; cdr3_aa: CASSLPGNTEAFF
j_call: TRBJ2-2; v_call: TRBV19; cdr3_aa: CASSISENTGELFF
j_call: TRBJ2-3; v_call: TRBV10-3; cdr3_aa: CAIRGEGADTQYF
j_call: TRBJ2-7; v_call: TRBV6-2/TRBV6-3; cdr3_aa: CASSGTGKKEQYF
j_call: TRBJ1-1; v_call: TRBV29-1; cdr3_aa: CSVTGTNTEAFF
j_call: TRBJ1-2; v_call: TRBV7-9; cdr3_aa: CASAPQGADGYTF